A single sample is the source of the 5 T cell receptor beta chains below, sequenced in a study of CD8 T cells in ankylosing spondylitis. TCRdb reprocessed the 5' RACE reads with MiXCR, giving one entry per CDR3 protein. Of about 100,000 distinct CDR3 sequences in the sample, 20% to 30% were seen once. What was sequenced was synovial fluid, either unsorted or a sorted T cell fraction (not recorded which). These receptors all stem from a male donor with ankylosing spondylitis.

V usage is TRBV20-1 and J usage is TRBJ2-3; possibly TRBD2 for D (5 bases). CDR3 length equals 14 residues. Germline V gene data show CDR1 as DFQATT and CDR2 as SNEGSKA (reference sequence). V lost 1 base and J lost 3, with 11 bases in between. The CDR3 DNA sequence: TGCAGTGCTAGAGCTCTTCGGGGAACAGATACGCAGTATTTT. Protein product: CSARALRGTDTQYF.

This clonotype was detected a few times. The genes are TRBV11-2 and TRBJ1-1; D is perhaps TRBD1 (5 bases). This CDR3 spans 12 amino acids. The V gene's germline CDR1 is SGHAT and CDR2 FQNNGV. The V end was cut by 6 bases, the J end by 7 bases, with 12 bases between. CDR3 in DNA: TGTGCCAGCAGGGGACGATACGATGAAGCTTTCTTT. Its translation is CASRGRYDEAFF.

This clonotype was detected many times. The J gene is TRBJ2-5, the V gene TRBV3-1; TRBD2 is a possible D gene (5 bases). The CDR3 length is 14 residues. V dropped 0 bases and J dropped 5 bases, with 10 bases sitting between them. The germline CDR1 and CDR2 sequences are LGHDT and YNNKEL (reference sequence). CDR3 loop: CASSQDYGVETQYF. Here the CDR3 DNA reads TGTGCCAGCAGCCAAGATTACGGGGTGGAGACCCAGTACTTC.

The J gene is TRBJ2-1, the V gene TRBV20-1, with 13 bases that match TRBD2. V trimming: 5 bases; J trimming: 3 bases; junction bases outside the gene matches: 10. From germline, CDR1 is DFQATT and CDR2 SNEGSKA (reference sequence). This CDR3 is built from 17 residues. The CDR3 DNA reads TGCAGTGCTCCCCGGACTAGCGGGAGAGTTGTCTACAATGAGCAGTTCTTC. This sequence encodes CSAPRTSGRVVYNEQFF.

This clonotype was seen more than once but under ten times. This sequence joins TRBV7-9 and TRBJ2-4, with D maybe TRBD2 (5 bases). The CDR3 has 12 amino acids. The ends were cut back, 10 bases at V and 4 bases at J, with 11 bases in the middle. CDR1 and CDR2 from the germline V gene are SEHNR and FQNEAQ (reference sequence). CDR3 nucleotide sequence: TGTGCCACCGAGCGGAGAAAAAACATTCAGTACTTC. Encoded protein: CATERRKNIQYF.